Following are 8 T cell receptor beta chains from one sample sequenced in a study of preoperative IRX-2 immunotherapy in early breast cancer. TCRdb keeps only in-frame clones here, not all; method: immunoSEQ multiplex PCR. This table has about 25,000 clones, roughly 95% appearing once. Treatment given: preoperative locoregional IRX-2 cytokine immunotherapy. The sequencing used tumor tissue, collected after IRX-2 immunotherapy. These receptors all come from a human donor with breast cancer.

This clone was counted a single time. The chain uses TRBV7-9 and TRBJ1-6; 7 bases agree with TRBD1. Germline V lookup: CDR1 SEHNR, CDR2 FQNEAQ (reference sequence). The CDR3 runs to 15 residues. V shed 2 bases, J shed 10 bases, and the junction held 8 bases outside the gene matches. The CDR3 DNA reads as TGTGCCAGCAGCTTACAGGGGGACATACGGTCACCCCTCCACTTT. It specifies CASSLQGDIRSPLHF.

In DNA, the CDR3 is TGTGCCAGCAGCATCCGCAGGGGCCAGGATGGCTACACCTTC. Its translation: CASSIRRGQDGYTF. The chain carries TRBV7-9 and TRBJ1-2, with D perhaps matching TRBD1 (6 bases). The V end was cut by 5 bases, the J end by 6 bases, with 16 bases between. This CDR3 contains 14 residues. CDR1 and CDR2 (germline): SEHNR, FQNEAQ (reference sequence).

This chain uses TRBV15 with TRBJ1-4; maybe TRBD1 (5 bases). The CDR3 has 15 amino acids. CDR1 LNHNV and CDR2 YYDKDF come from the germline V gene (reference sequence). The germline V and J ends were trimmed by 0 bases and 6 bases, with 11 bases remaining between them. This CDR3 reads CATSRDQGMDEKLFF. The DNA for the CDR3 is TGTGCCACCAGCAGAGATCAGGGAATGGATGAAAAACTGTTTTTT. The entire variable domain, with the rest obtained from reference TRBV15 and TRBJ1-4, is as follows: DAMVIQNPRYQVTQFGKPVTLSCSQTLNHNVMYWYQQKSSQAPKLLFHYYDKDFNNEADTPDNFQSRRPNTSFCFLDIRSPGLGDTAMYLCATSRDQGMDEKLFFGSGTQLSVL.

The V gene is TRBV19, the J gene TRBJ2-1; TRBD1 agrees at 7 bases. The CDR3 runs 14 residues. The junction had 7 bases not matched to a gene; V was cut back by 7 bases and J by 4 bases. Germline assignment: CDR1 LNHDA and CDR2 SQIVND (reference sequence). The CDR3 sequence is CASTRQGDYNEQFF. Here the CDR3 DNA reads TGTGCCAGTACCCGACAGGGTGATTACAATGAGCAGTTCTTC.

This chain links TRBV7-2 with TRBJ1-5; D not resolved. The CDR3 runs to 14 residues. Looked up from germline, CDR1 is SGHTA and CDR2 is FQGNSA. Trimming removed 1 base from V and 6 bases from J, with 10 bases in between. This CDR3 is CASSLVGFGQPQHF. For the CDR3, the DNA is TGTGCCAGCAGCTTAGTAGGGTTTGGTCAGCCCCAGCATTTT.

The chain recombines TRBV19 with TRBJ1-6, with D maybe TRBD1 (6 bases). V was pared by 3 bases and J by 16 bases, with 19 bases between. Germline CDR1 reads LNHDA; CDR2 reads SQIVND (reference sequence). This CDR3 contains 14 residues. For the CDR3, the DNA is TGTGCCAGTAGTATTGGGACAAAGTCTAGCCGGCTCCACTTT. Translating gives CASSIGTKSSRLHF.

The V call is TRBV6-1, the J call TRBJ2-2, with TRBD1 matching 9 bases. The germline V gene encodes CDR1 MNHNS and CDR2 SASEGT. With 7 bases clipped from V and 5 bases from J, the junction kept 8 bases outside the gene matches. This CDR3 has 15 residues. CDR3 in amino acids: CASNTGQGVTGELFF. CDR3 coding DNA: TGTGCCAGCAACACGGGACAGGGCGTGACCGGGGAGCTGTTTTTT.

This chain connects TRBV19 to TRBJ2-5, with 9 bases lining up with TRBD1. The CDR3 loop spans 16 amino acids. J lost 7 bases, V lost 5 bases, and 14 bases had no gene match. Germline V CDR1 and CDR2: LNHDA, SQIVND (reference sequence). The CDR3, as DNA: TGTGCCAGTAGTCAATCAGGGACAGGGACTCAGGGGACCCAGTACTTC. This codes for CASSQSGTGTQGTQYF. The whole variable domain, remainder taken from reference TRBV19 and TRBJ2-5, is DGGITQSPKYLFRKEGQNVTLSCEQNLNHDAMYWYRQDPGQGLRLIYYSQIVNDFQKGDIAEGYSVSREKKESFPLTVTSAQKNPTAFYLCASSQSGTGTQGTQYFGPGTRLLVL.